This T cell receptor beta chain emerged from a study of Graves' ophthalmopathy and Graves' hyperthyroidism. The CDR3 covers 14 residues. Germline-derived CDR1 and CDR2 are MNHEY and SMNVEV (reference sequence). The trim removed 7 bases at V and 2 bases at J, leaving 7 bases unmatched. Amplification of TCR beta CDR3 regions used RNA transcripts. The library came from an HTBI-primed first-round RT-PCR and a second-round multiplex PCR. One entry per CDR3 protein, called by TCRdb with MiXCR from the multiplex PCR reads. The table has 500,000 to 700,000 distinct CDR3 sequences, about 20% seen once. This clonotype was seen ten or more times.

Source material: peripheral blood. The chain combines TRBV27 with TRBJ1-2, with 7 bases that match TRBD1. The clonotype comes from a woman aged 18-29 years with stable Graves' hyperthyroidism. Some clones in this sample may be carry-over from other donors' samples. In DNA, the CDR3 is TGTGCCAGCAAAAGACAGGGAACAAACTATGGCTACACCTTC. As protein: CASKRQGTNYGYTF.